These 5 T cell receptor beta chains were all obtained from the same sample, sequenced in a study of CD8 T cells in ankylosing spondylitis. TCRdb passed the 5' RACE reads through MiXCR, listing each CDR3 protein once. The sample has about 540,000 distinct CDR3 sequences; 9.5% to 15% are singletons. These receptors lack a known antigen. Broader study findings: Ankylosing spondylitis blood appeared to carry a characteristic TCR beta motif of roughly eight highly homologous variants.

Sample: blood, either unsorted or a sorted T cell fraction (not recorded which). All receptors come from a male donor with ankylosing spondylitis.

In DNA, the CDR3 is TGCAGTGCTAGAGCACCGGGACTAGGAACAGATACGCAGTATTTT. The encoded protein is CSARAPGLGTDTQYF. The chain uses TRBV20-1 and TRBJ2-3, with 8 positions matching TRBD2. CDR1 is DFQATT and CDR2 is SNEGSKA in the germline V gene (reference sequence). After removal of 1 base from V and 3 bases from J, the junction contained 6 bases not matched to a gene. This CDR3 region has 15 residues.

The chain couples TRBV27 to TRBJ2-1; perhaps TRBD1 as D (6 bases). Germline assignment: CDR1 MNHEY and CDR2 SMNVEV (reference sequence). The CDR3 spans 16 residues. Trimming stripped 2 bases from V and 6 bases from J, with 17 bases between. In DNA, the CDR3 is TGTGCCAGCAGTTTAAGGGACATTCCTTTAGGCAATGAGCAGTTCTTC. Its translation is CASSLRDIPLGNEQFF.

The chain carries TRBV4-1 and TRBJ1-6; TRBD1 matches at 12 bases. CDR1 is MGHRA, CDR2 YSYEKL, per germline. The CDR3 is 16 amino acids. Germline trimming cut 0 bases from V and 10 bases from J; bases unmatched to any gene: 4. This CDR3 reads CASSQEGTGGSSPLHF. DNA for the CDR3: TGCGCCAGCAGCCAAGAGGGGACAGGGGGCTCGTCACCCCTCCACTTT.

There are many counts of this clonotype. V usage is TRBV20-1 and J usage is TRBJ2-1; possible D gene TRBD1, 5 bases. The CDR3 extends over 11 amino acids. Deletions cut 8 bases from V and 4 bases from J, with 9 bases between. Germline-derived CDR1 and CDR2 are DFQATT and SNEGSKA (reference sequence). The CDR3 DNA sequence: TGCAGTTGGCGACAGTACAATGAGCAGTTCTTC. It yields the protein CSWRQYNEQFF.

The chain has TRBV5-1 and TRBJ2-3, with D perhaps being TRBD1 or TRBD2 (5 bases each). Germline CDR1 and CDR2: SGHRS and YFSETQ. Trimming took off 4 bases at V and 4 bases at J, with 19 bases between the two ends. The CDR3 length is 16 residues. The CDR3 sequence is CASSKSSTGRADTQYF. The CDR3 DNA is TGCGCCAGCAGCAAATCATCGACGGGGCGCGCAGATACGCAGTATTTT.